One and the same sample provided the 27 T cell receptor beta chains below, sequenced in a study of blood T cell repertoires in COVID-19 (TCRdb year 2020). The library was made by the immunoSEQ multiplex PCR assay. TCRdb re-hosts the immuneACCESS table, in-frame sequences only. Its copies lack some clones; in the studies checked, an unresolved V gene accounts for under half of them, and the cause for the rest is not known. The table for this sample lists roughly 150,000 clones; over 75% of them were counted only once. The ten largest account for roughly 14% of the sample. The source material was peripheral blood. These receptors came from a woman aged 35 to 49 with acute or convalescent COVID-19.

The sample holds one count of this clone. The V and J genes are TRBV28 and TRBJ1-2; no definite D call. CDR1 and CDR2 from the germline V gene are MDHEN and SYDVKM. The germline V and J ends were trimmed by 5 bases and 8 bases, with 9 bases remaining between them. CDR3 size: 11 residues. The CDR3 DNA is TGTGCCAGCAGTCGGTCCCGGGGCTACACCTTC. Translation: CASSRSRGYTF.

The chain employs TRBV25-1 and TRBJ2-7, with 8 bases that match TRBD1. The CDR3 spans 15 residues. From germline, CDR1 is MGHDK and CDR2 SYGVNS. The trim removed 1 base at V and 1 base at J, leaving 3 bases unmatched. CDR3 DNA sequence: TGTGCCAGCAGTGAATCCGGGACAGGATCCTACGAGCAGTACTTC. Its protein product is CASSESGTGSYEQYF.

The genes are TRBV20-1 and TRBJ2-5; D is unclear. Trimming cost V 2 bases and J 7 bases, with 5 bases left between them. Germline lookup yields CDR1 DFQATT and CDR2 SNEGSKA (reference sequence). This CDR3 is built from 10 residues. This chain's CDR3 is CSARSGTQYF. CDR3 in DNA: TGCAGTGCTAGATCGGGGACCCAGTACTTC.

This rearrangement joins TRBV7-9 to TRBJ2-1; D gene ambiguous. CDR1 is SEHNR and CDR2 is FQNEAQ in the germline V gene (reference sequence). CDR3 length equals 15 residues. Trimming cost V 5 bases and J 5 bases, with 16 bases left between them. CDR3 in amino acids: CASSPPLVENNEQFF. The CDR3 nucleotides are TGTGCCAGCAGCCCCCCGCTTGTGGAGAACAATGAGCAGTTCTTC.

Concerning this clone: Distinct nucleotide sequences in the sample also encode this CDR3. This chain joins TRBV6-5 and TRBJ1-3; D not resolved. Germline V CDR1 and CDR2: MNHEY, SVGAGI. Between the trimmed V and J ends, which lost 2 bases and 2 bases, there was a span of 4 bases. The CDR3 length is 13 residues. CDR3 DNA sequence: TGTGCCAGCAGTTACCGGGCTGGAAACACCATATATTTT. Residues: CASSYRAGNTIYF.

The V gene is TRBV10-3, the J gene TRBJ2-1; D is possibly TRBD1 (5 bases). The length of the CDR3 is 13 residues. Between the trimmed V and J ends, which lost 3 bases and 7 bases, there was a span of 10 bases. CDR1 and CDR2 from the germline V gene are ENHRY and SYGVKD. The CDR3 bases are TGTGCCATCAGTGACGTCAGGGTAAATGAGCAGTTCTTC. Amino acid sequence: CAISDVRVNEQFF.

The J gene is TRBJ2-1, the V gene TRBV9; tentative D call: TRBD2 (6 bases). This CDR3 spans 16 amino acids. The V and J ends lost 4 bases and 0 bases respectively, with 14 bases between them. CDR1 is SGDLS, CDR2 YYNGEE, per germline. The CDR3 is CASSYLVGGSYNEQFF. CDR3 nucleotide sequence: TGTGCCAGCAGCTATCTTGTGGGAGGCTCCTACAATGAGCAGTTCTTC.

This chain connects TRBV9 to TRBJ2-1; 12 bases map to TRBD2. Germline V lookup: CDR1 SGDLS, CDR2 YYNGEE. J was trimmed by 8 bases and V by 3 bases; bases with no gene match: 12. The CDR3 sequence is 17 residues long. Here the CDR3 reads CASSDRLAGDGVDEQFF. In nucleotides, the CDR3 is TGTGCCAGCAGCGATCGACTAGCGGGGGATGGTGTCGATGAGCAGTTCTTC.

CDR3 loop: CASSSRQGWANTEAFF. The CDR3 DNA reads as TGTGCCAGCAGTTCACGACAGGGGTGGGCGAACACTGAAGCTTTCTTT. This chain links TRBV27 with TRBJ1-1; 8 bases map to TRBD1. Germline V CDR1 and CDR2: MNHEY, SMNVEV (reference sequence). The ends lost 4 bases at V and 1 base at J; junction bases unmatched: 8. This CDR3 contains 16 residues.

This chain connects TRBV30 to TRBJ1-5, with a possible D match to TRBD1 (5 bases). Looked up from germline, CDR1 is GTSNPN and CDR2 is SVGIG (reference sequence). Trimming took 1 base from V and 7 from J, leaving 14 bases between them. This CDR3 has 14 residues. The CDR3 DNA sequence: TGTGCCTGGAGTGCCGGGGGGTTGTTGCAGCCCCAGCATTTT. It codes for CAWSAGGLLQPQHF.

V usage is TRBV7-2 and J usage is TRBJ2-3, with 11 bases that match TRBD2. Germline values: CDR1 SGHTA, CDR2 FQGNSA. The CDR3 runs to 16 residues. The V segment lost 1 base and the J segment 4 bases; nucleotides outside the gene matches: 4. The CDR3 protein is CASSLVAGGPADTQYF. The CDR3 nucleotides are TGTGCCAGCAGCTTAGTAGCGGGGGGGCCGGCAGATACGCAGTATTTT.

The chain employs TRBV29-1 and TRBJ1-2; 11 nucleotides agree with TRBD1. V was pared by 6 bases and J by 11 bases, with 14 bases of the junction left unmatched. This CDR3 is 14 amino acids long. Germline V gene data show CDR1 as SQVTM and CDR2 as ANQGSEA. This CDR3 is CSVIGTGGGVGYTF. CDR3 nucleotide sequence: TGCAGCGTGATCGGGACAGGGGGTGGTGTTGGTTACACCTTC.

The CDR3 DNA sequence: TGTGCCAGCAGCACACTACCGGGAGACACTGAAGCTTTCTTT. Translated: CASSTLPGDTEAFF. The V gene is TRBV7-9, the J gene TRBJ1-1; D is unresolved. In germline, CDR1 is SEHNR, CDR2 FQNEAQ (reference sequence). The CDR3 consists of 14 residues. Trimming stripped 5 bases from V and 3 bases from J, with 13 bases between. Looking up the rest from reference TRBV7-9 and TRBJ1-1 gives the full variable domain: DTGVSQNPRHKITKRGQNVTFRCDPISEHNRLYWYRQTLGQGPEFLTYFQNEAQLEKSRLLSDRFSAERPKGSFSTLEIQRTEQGDSAMYLCASSTLPGDTEAFFGQGTRLTVV.

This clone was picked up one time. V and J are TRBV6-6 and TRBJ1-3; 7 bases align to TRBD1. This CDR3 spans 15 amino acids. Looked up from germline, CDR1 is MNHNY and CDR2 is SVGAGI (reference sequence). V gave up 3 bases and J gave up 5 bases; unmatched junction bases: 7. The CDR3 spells CASSYPGTARNTIYF. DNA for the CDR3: TGTGCCAGCAGTTATCCCGGGACAGCTAGAAACACCATATATTTT.

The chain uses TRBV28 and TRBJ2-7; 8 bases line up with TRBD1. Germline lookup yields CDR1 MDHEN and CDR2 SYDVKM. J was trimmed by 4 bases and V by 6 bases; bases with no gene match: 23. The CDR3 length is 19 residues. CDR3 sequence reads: CASSQDPGTGIFGPYEQYF. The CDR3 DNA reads TGTGCCAGCAGCCAAGACCCCGGGACAGGTATATTCGGGCCTTACGAGCAGTACTTC.

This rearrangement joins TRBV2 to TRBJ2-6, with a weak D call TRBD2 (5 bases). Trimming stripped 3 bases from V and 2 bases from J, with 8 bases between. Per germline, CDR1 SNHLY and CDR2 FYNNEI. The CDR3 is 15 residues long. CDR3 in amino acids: CASSDGIAGANVLTF. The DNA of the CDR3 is TGTGCCAGCAGTGACGGGATAGCTGGGGCCAACGTCCTGACTTTC.

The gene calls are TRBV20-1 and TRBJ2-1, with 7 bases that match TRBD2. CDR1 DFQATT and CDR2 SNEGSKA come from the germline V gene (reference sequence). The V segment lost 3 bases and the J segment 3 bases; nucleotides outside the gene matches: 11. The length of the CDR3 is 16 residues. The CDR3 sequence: CSASPLAGEYYNEQFF. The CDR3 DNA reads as TGCAGTGCTAGTCCCCTTGCGGGAGAATACTACAATGAGCAGTTCTTC.

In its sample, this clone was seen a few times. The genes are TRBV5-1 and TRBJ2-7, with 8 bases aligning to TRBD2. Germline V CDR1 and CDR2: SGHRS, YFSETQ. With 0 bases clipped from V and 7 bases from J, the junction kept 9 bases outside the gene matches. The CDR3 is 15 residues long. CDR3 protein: CASSLGTGGPEEQYF. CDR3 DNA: TGCGCCAGCAGCTTGGGCACGGGAGGGCCGGAAGAGCAGTACTTC. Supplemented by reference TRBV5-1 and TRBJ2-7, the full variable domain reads KAGVTQTPRYLIKTRGQQVTLSCSPISGHRSVSWYQQTPGQGLQFLFEYFSETQRNKGNFPGRFSGRQFSNSRSEMNVSTLELGDSALYLCASSLGTGGPEEQYFGPGTRLTVT.

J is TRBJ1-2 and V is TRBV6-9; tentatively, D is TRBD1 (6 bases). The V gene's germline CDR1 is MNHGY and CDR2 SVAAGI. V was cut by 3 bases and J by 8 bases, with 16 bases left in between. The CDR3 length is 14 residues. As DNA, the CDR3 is TGTGCCAGCAGTTACCAGGGGAGGGGAGGCGGCTACACCTTC. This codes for CASSYQGRGGGYTF.

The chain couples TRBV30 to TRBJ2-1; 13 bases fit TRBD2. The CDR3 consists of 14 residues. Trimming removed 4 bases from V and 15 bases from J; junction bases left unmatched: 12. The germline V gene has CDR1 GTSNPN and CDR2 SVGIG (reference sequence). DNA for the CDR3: TGTGCCTGGACGGGGACTAGCGGGGCCTACCGACGGTTCTTC. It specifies CAWTGTSGAYRRFF.

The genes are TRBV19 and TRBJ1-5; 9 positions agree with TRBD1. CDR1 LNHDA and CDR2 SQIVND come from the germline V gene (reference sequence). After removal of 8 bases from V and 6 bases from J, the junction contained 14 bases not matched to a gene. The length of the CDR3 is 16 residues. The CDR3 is CASARWDRDIGQPQHF. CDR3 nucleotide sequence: TGTGCCAGTGCCAGGTGGGACAGGGATATAGGTCAGCCCCAGCATTTT.

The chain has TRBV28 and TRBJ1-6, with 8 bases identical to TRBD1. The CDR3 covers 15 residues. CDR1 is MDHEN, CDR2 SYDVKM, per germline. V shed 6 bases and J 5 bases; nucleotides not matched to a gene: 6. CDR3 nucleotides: TGTGCCAGCAGGAGGACAGGGTTGAATAATTCACCCCTCCACTTT. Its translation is CASRRTGLNNSPLHF.

The CDR3 nucleotides are TGCGCCAGCAGCTTGGGGACAGGCGATTCTGAAAAACTGTTTTTT. The encoded protein is CASSLGTGDSEKLFF. J is TRBJ1-4 and V is TRBV5-1, with TRBD1 matching over 7 bases. Trimming cost V 0 bases and J 7 bases; bases outside gene matches: 6. Germline CDR1 is SGHRS and CDR2 is YFSETQ. The CDR3 contains 15 residues.

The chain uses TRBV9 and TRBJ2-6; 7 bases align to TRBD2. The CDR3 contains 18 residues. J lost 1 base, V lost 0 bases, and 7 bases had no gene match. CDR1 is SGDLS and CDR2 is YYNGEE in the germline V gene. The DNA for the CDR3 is TGTGCCAGCAGCGTAGACCTAGCGGTCCTGTCTGGGGCCAACGTCCTGACTTTC. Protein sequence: CASSVDLAVLSGANVLTF.

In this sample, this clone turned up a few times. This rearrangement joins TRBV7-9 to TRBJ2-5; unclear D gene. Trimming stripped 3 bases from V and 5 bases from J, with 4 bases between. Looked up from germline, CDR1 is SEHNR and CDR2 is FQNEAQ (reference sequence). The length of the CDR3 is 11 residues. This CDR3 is CASSFVETQYF. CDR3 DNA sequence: TGTGCCAGCAGCTTCGTGGAGACCCAGTACTTC.

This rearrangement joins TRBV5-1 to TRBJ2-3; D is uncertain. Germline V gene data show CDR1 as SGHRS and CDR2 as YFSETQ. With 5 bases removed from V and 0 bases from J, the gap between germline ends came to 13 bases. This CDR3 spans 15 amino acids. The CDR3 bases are TGCGCCAGCAGGTCGCAGGCTCTTAGCACAGATACGCAGTATTTT. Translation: CASRSQALSTDTQYF.

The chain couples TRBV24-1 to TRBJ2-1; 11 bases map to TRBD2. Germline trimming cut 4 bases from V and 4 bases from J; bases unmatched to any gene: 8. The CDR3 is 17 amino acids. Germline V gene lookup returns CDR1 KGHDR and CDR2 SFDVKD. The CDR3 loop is CATSDQTSSGGYNEQFF. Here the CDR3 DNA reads TGTGCCACCAGTGACCAGACATCTAGCGGGGGGTACAATGAGCAGTTCTTC.